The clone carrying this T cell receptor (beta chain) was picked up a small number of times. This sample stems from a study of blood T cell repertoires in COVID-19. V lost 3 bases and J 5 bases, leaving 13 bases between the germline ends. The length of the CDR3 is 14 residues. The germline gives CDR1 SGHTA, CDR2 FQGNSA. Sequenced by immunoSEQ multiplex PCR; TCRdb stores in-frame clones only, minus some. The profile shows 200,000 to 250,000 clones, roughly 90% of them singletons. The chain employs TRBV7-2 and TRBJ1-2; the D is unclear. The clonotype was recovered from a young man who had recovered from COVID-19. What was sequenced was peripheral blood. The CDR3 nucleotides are TGTGCCAGCAGCTTTGCGCCTTCGGAGTATGGCTACACCTTC. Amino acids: CASSFAPSEYGYTF.